This T cell receptor (beta chain) was profiled in a study of lymphopenia after photon versus proton radiotherapy. Regarding the study as a whole: Oligoclonal CD8+ Temra expansion after nadir drove photon patients' diversity drop.

The repertoire was sequenced with immunoSEQ multiplex PCR; TCRdb's copy has only in-frame clones and lacks some. The table has a few thousand clones, about 67% seen once. Trimming left V 3 bases short and J 5 bases short, with 18 bases between. There are 16 residues in the CDR3. Germline V gene lookup returns CDR1 SGHNT and CDR2 YENEEA. This clone has only a few counts. Its antigen is not identified. The chain links TRBV11-3 to TRBJ2-3, with a weak D call TRBD2 (6 bases). The sequencing here drew on peripheral blood, taken from a patient treated with proton-based radiotherapy. The source of this sequence is an elderly man with esophageal cancer. The DNA for the CDR3 is TGTGCCAGCAGCTTTGGTGGGACGGGGGTCGTAGATACGCAGTATTTT. As protein: CASSFGGTGVVDTQYF.